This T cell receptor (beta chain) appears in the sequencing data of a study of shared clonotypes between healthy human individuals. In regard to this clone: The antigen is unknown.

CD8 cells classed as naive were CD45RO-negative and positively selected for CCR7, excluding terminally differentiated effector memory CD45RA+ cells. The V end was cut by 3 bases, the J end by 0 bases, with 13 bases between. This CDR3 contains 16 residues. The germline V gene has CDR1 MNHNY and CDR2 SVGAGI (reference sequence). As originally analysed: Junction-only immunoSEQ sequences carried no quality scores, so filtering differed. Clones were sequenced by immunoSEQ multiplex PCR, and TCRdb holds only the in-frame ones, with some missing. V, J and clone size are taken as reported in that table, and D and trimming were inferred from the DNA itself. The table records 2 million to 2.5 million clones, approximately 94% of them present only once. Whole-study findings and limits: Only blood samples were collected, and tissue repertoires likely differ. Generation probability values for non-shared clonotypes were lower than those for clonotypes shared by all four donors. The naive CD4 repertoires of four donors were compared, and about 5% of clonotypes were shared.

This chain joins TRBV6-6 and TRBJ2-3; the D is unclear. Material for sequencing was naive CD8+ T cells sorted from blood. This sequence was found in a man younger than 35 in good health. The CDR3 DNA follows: TGTGCCAGCAGTTATTCCGAAACACCTAGCACAGATACGCAGTATTTT. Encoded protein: CASSYSETPSTDTQYF.